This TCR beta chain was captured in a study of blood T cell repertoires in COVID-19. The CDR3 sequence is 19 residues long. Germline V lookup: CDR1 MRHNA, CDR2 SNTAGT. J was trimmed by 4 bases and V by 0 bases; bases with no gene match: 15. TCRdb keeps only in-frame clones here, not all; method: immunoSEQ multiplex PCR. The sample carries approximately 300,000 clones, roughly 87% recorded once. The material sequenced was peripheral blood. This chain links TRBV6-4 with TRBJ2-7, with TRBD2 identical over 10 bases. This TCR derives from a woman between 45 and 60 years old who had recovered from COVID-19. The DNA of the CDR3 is TGTGCCAGCAGTGACTCGAGCCCTTCCGCGGCTAGCGGGAGTTACGAGCAGTACTTC. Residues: CASSDSSPSAASGSYEQYF.